The source of this TCR beta chain is a study of blood T cells in healthy people across ages (dated by TCRdb to 2015 to 2017). A note on the overall study: In model experiments, template switching captured roughly one uniquely barcoded TCR beta cDNA molecule for every two T cells. Two additional independent replicas of 1 million unique cDNA reads from the same blood draw were analyzed for two donors (one aged 18 to 30 and one aged 80 or older). To track age-related changes in TCR beta repertoire diversity, the study relied on deep sequencing normalized with unique cDNA molecular identifiers. The donors were divided into four age groups: young (average around 16 years), middle-aged (about 39), aged (about 60) and long-lived (roughly 82). Donors of different ages were randomly distributed across sequencing lanes to avoid experimental bias. What the research found in general, with its limitations: The CMV infection status of donors was not known, potentially confounding age-related changes in expanded clonotypes. Observed TCR beta diversity correlated strongly with the percentage of naive T cells measured by flow cytometry. As age increased, observed TCR beta diversity per million T cells dropped in a roughly linear way, and a significant reduction was already evident by age 40. Since profiling was done on bulk unsorted PBMCs, naive and antigen-experienced compartments could not be conclusively compared. Compared with the aged group, more naive CD4+ T cells, fewer expanded clones and increased TCR diversity were shown by the long-lived group, suggesting age selection. Estimates of total diversity from one million sequenced T cells were regarded as lower bounds and underestimates.

CDR1 is given as SGHVS and CDR2 as FNYEAQ, both from the germline V gene. Including the terminal cysteine and phenylalanine, the CDR3 comprises 15 residues. The read is trimmed to its CDR3 DNA, 45 bases read in frame from base 1. Germline trimming amounts to 2 bases on V and 2 bases on J, with 5 as the count of junction bases outside the gene matches. Library preparation was by 5' RACE. These reads were obtained on an Illumina HiSeq 2500. A second about 7 to 12 cycle PCR used a sample-barcoded 5' primer and a J-beta primer mix. A template-switch 5' adaptor carrying 12 random nucleotides introduced a unique molecular identifier onto each TCR beta cDNA molecule. Each sample yielded at least 2.5 million CDR3-containing paired-end reads. The Mint cDNA synthesis kit, primed by a TRBC-specific oligonucleotide, was used to synthesize first-strand cDNA from all RNA. After uracil-DNA glycosylase treatment, a first 18-cycle PCR used universal primers M1SS and BC2_uni_R on all cDNA. On the authors' methods: Each sample was normalized by randomly selecting 1 million high-quality reads, each carrying a distinct molecular identifier. Reads sharing molecular identifiers were discarded rather than binned into consensus sequences. CDR3 identification, clonotype clustering and error correction used MiTCR with a Q25 quality threshold and the strictest error-elimination algorithm. A nonparametric unseen species model with Euler transformation was used to estimate lower-bound total TCR beta diversity. TCRdb applied fastp at Q25 and MiXCR to the public reads, then kept only in-frame beta chains. Each record represents a unique CDR3 protein, reported with the most common genes and DNA among its rows. In this record, the V and J calls reflect TCRdb's handling and not the investigators' own analysis. Across this sample there are about 770,000 distinct CDR3 sequences, with around 45% seen only once. The ten largest account for roughly 18% of the sample.

Systemically healthy Caucasian individuals from Russia, some 38 in total and aged about 6 to 95 years, were included as donors. Each donor gave roughly 9 milliliters of peripheral blood, drawn into EDTA-treated Vacutainer tubes. Ficoll-Paque density-gradient centrifugation was used to isolate PBMCs, with at least 6.5 million per sample. Trizol reagent was used to extract total RNA from PBMCs, with at least 6 micrograms per sample. For every donor, flow cytometry on a PBMC aliquot measured the percentage of naive CD45RAhigh/CD27high T cells. This clonotype has a handful of counts. Its antigen remains unidentified. Within one base of it there is no much larger clone, and no base qualities were kept.

The receptor was derived from a man in his 60s in good health. The source material was blood. The receptor chain draws on TRBV7-6 and TRBJ2-7; 8 bases in the junction line up with TRBD1. CDR3 sequence: CASSLKQGETYEQYF. The nucleotide sequence reads TGTGCCAGCAGCTTAAAACAGGGGGAGACCTACGAGCAGTACTTC.